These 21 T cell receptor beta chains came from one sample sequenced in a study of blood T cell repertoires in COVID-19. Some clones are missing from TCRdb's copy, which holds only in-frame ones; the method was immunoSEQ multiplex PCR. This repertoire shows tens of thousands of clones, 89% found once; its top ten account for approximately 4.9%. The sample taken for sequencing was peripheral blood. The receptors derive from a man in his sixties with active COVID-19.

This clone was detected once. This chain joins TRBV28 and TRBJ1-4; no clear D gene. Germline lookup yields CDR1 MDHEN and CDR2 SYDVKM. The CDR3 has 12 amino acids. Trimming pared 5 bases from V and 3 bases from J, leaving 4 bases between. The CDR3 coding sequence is TGTGCCAGCAGTCGCGCTAATGAAAAACTGTTTTTT. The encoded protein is CASSRANEKLFF. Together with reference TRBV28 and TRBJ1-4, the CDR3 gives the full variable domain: DVKVTQSSRYLVKRTGEKVFLECVQDMDHENMFWYRQDPGLGLRLIYFSYDVKMKEKGDIPEGYSVSREKKERFSLILESASTNQTSMYLCASSRANEKLFFGSGTQLSVL.

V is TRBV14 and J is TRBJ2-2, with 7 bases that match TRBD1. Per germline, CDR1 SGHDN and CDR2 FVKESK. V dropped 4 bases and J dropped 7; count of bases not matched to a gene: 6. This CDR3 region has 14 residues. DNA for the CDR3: TGTGCCAGCAGCCTGACAGGGAGTAACGGGGAGCTGTTTTTT. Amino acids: CASSLTGSNGELFF.

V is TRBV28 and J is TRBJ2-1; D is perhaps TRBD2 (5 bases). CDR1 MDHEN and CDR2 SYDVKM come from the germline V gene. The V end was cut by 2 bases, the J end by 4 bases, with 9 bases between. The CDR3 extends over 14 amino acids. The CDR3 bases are TGTGCCAGCAGTTTAGTAGGCGGGTACAATGAGCAGTTCTTC. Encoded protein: CASSLVGGYNEQFF. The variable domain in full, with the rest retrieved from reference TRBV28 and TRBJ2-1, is DVKVTQSSRYLVKRTGEKVFLECVQDMDHENMFWYRQDPGLGLRLIYFSYDVKMKEKGDIPEGYSVSREKKERFSLILESASTNQTSMYLCASSLVGGYNEQFFGPGTRLTVL.

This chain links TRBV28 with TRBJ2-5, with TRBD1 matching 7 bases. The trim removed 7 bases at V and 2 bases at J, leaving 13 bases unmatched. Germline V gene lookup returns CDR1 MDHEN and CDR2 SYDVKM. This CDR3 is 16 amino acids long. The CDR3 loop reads CASKLRTGDFQETQYF. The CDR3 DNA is TGTGCCAGCAAACTAAGGACAGGAGACTTTCAAGAGACCCAGTACTTC.

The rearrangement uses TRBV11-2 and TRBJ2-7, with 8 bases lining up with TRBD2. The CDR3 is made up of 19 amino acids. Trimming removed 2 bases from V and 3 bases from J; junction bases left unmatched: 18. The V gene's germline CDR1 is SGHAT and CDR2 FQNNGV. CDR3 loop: CASSLWERGWTSRFYEQYF. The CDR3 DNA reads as TGTGCCAGCAGCTTATGGGAGCGGGGCTGGACTAGCAGATTCTACGAGCAGTACTTC.

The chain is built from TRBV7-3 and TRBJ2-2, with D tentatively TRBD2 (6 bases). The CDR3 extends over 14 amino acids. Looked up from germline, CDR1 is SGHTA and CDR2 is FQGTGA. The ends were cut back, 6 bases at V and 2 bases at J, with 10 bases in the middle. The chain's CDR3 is CASSFSGNTGELFF. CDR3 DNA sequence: TGTGCCAGCAGTTTTAGCGGAAACACCGGGGAGCTGTTTTTT.

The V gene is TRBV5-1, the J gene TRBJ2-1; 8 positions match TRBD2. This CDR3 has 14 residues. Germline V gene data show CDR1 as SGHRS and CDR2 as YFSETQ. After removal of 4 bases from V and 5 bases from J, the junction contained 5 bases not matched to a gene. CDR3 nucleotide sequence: TGCGCCAGCAGCACCGGGACTAGGGACAATGAGCAGTTCTTC. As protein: CASSTGTRDNEQFF.

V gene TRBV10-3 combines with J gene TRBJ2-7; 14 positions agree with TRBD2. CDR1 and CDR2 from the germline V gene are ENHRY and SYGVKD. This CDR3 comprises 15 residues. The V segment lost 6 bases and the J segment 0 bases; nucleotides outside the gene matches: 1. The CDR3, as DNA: TGTGCCATCAGGGGGACTAGCGGGAGCTCCTACGAGCAGTACTTC. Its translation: CAIRGTSGSSYEQYF.

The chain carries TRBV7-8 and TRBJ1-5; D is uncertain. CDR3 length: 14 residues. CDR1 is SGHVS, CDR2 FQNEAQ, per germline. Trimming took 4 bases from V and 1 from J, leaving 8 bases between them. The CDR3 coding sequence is TGTGCCAGCAGCTCCCGAGGCAGCAATCAGCCCCAGCATTTT. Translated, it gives CASSSRGSNQPQHF.

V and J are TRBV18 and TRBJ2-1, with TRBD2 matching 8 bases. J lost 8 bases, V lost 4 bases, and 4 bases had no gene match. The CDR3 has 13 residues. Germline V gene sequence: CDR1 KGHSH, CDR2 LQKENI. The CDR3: CASSLGLADEQFF. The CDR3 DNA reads TGTGCCAGCTCACTCGGACTAGCCGATGAGCAGTTCTTC.

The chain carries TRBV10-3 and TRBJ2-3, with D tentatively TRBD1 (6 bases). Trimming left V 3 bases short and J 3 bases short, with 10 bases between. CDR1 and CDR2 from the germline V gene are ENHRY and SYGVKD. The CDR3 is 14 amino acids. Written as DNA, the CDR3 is TGTGCCATCAGTGAACAAGGGGGAACAGATACGCAGTATTTT. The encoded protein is CAISEQGGTDTQYF.

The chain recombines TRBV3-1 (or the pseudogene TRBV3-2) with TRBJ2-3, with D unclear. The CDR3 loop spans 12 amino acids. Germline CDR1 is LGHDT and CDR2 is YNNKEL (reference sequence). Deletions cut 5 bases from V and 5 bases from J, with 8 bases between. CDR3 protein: CASSYYRDTQYF. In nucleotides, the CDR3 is TGTGCCAGCAGCTACTACCGAGATACGCAGTATTTT.

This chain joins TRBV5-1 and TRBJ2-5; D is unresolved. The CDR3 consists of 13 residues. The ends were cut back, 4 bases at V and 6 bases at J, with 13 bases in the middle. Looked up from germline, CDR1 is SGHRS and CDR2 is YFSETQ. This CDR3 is CASSHGAEKTQYF. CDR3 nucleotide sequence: TGCGCCAGCAGCCACGGAGCCGAAAAGACCCAGTACTTC. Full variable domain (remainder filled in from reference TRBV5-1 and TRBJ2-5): KAGVTQTPRYLIKTRGQQVTLSCSPISGHRSVSWYQQTPGQGLQFLFEYFSETQRNKGNFPGRFSGRQFSNSRSEMNVSTLELGDSALYLCASSHGAEKTQYFGPGTRLLVL.

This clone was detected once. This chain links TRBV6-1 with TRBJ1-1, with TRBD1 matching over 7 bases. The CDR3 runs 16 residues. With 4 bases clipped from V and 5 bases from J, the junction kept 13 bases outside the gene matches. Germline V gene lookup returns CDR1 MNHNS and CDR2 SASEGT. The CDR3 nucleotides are TGTGCCAGCAGTGGAACAGGGGCGGTGAAGGGTACTGAAGCTTTCTTT. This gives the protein CASSGTGAVKGTEAFF.

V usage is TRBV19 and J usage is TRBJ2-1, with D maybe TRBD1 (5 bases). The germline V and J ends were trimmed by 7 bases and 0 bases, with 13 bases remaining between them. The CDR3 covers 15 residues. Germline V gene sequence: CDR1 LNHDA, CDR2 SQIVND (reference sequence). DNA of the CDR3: TGTGCCAGTATTTCGACAGACCCCTCCTACAATGAGCAGTTCTTC. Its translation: CASISTDPSYNEQFF.

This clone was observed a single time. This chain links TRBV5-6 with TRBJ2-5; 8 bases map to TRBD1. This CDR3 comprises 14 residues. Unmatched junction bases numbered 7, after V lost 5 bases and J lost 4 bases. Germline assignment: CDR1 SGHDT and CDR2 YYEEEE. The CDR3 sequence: CASSRPGGVETQYF. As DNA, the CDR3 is TGTGCCAGCAGTCGGCCAGGGGGCGTAGAGACCCAGTACTTC.

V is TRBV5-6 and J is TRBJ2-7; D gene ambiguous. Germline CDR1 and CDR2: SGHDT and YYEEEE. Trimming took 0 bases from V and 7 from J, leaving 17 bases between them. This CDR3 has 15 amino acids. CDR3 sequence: CASSLDPSSPREQYF. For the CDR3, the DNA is TGTGCCAGCAGCTTGGATCCCAGCTCCCCGCGGGAGCAGTACTTC.

The CDR3 reads CASSLRGSVNQPQHF. CDR3 nucleotides: TGCGCCAGCAGCTTGCGGGGGAGCGTCAATCAGCCCCAGCATTTT. The V gene is TRBV5-1, the J gene TRBJ1-5, with a weak D call TRBD1 (5 bases). CDR1 and CDR2 from the germline V gene are SGHRS and YFSETQ. This CDR3 comprises 15 residues. V lost 1 base to trimming and J lost 3 bases, with 11 bases between them.

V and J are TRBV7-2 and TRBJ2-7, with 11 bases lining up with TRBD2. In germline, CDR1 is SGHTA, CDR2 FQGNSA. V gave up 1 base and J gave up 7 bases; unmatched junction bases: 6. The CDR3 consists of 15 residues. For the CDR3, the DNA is TGTGCCAGCAGCTTAGTGGTTAGCGGGAGGGGGGAGCAGTACTTC. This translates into CASSLVVSGRGEQYF.

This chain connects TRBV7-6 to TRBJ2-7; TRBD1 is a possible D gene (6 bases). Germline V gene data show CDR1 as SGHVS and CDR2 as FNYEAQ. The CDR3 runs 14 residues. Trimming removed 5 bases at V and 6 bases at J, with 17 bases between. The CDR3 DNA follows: TGTGCCAGCAGCGGGTACAAAACAGGGTTCGAGCAGTACTTC. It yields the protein CASSGYKTGFEQYF. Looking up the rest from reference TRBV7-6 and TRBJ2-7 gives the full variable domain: GAGVSQSPRYKVTKRGQDVALRCDPISGHVSLYWYRQALGQGPEFLTYFNYEAQQDKSGLPNDRFSAERPEGSISTLTIQRTEQRDSAMYRCASSGYKTGFEQYFGPGTRLTVT.

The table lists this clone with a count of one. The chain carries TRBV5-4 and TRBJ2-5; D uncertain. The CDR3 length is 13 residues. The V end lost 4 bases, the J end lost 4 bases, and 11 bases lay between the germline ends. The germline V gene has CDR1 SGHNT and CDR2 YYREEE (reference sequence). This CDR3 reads CASSPGRAETQYF. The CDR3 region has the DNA TGTGCCAGCAGCCCAGGCCGAGCAGAGACCCAGTACTTC.